Listed below are T cell receptor beta chains from one sample, sequenced in a study of T cells in Graves' hyperthyroidism and ophthalmopathy. One entry per CDR3 protein, called by TCRdb with MiXCR from the multiplex PCR reads. This repertoire shows roughly 100,000 distinct CDR3 sequences, roughly 49% found once; its top ten account for 27%. The sequenced sample was blood. The receptor source for this set is a woman aged 35 to 49 with Graves' hyperthyroidism. CDR3s include the opening cysteine and the closing phenylalanine or tryptophan. A D gene is named only where the DNA matches it firmly. Expanded clones are given a class, and other clones once, few, many or no size at all.

TRBJ2-3,TRBV7-2,few,-,TGTGCCAGCAGTCCAACGCCCCGGGGCAGAGATACGCAGTATTTT,CASSPTPRGRDTQYF
TRBJ2-5,TRBV7-2,-,-,TGTGCCAGCAGCGAGGCGGGCACAGAGACCCAGTACTTC,CASSEAGTETQYF
TRBJ2-7,TRBV9,-,-,TGTGCCAGCAGCGTAGCTCCAGGGACCTACGAGCAGTACTTC,CASSVAPGTYEQYF
TRBJ1-3,TRBV7-2,-,-,TGTGCCAGCAGCCCAGGGACGGGCTCTGGAAACACCATATATTTT,CASSPGTGSGNTIYF
TRBJ1-2,TRBV7-2,medium-sized,-,TGCGCCAGCAGCCAAGGCGCGGATAACTATGGCTACACCTTC,CASSQGADNYGYTF
TRBJ2-7,TRBV2,few,-,TGTGCCAGCAGTGTAGGGTTCGACGAGCAGTACTTC,CASSVGFDEQYF
TRBJ2-7,TRBV12-3/TRBV12-4,few,-,TGTGCCAGCAGTCCGCGACTTGGGGAGTGGGAGCAGTACTTC,CASSPRLGEWEQYF
TRBJ2-7,TRBV7-8,many,TRBD2,TGTGCCAGCAGCTTTTCTAGCGGGGGTTCGGGTGAGCAGTACTTC,CASSFSSGGSGEQYF
TRBJ2-5,TRBV30,many,TRBD2,TGTGCCTGGAGCATCGCCCGGGAGGGAGAGACCCAGTACTTC,CAWSIAREGETQYF
TRBJ2-3,TRBV12-3/TRBV12-4,-,-,TGTGCCAGCAGCCAAGATTTGATAAGCACAGATACGCAGTATTTT,CASSQDLISTDTQYF
TRBJ1-1,TRBV4-1,-,-,TGCGCCAGCAGCCCCGGACCGAGCGCGGCCACTGAAGCTTTCTTT,CASSPGPSAATEAFF
TRBJ1-2,TRBV12-3/TRBV12-4,-,-,TGTGCCAGCAGTTTAGGGAGCGGGCGGGACCGTCCGCATGGCTACACCTTC,CASSLGSGRDRPHGYTF
TRBJ2-7,TRBV10-3,many,TRBD1,TGTGCCATCGCCGGACAGGGGGCCTACGAGCAGTACTTC,CAIAGQGAYEQYF
TRBJ1-4,TRBV2,-,-,-,CASSAGRKNCFF
TRBJ2-7,TRBV2,once,-,TGTGCCAGCAGTTTTGGGGGGGGCGGGAGTATCCACGAGCAATACTTC,CASSFGGGGSIHEQYF
TRBJ2-7,TRBV20-1,many,-,TGCAGTGCTCCTTCTCCCGCGAGATCCTCCTACGAGCAGTACTTC,CSAPSPARSSYEQYF
TRBJ2-7,TRBV6-5,many,-,TGTGCCAGCAGTAGGGACCCCTACGAGCAGTACTTC,CASSRDPYEQYF
TRBJ2-3,TRBV7-2,-,-,TGTGCCAGCAGCCGTACGGCGGGGATGAACACTGTGCAGTATTTT,CASSRTAGMNTVQYF
TRBJ2-7,TRBV7-9,many,-,TGTGCCAGCAGCTTAGGGCGCTACTACGAGCAGTACTTC,CASSLGRYYEQYF
TRBJ2-7,TRBV5-1,-,TRBD2,TGCGCCAGCAGCCCCCGAACTAGCGGCTATTATTTTGACTCCTACGAGCAGTACTTC,CASSPRTSGYYFDSYEQYF
TRBJ1-2,TRBV28,-,-,TGTGCCAGCAGTTTTGAGGGGGGTAACTATGGCTACACCTTC,CASSFEGGNYGYTF
TRBJ1-1,TRBV29-1,many,TRBD1,TGCAGCGTTCCAGGGACAGGGGGATACACTGAAGCTTTCTTT,CSVPGTGGYTEAFF
TRBJ2-7,TRBV10-3,-,TRBD1,TGTGCCAGCAGTACCGGACAGGGGACTTACGAGCAGTACTTC,CASSTGQGTYEQYF
TRBJ1-1,TRBV4-2,many,TRBD1,TGTGCCAGCAGCCAATTAGACAGGGACAACACTGAAGCTTTCTTT,CASSQLDRDNTEAFF
TRBJ1-4,TRBV7-2,once,TRBD1,TGTGCCAGCAGCTCCCCTTCTCCGGGACGACAGGGAAAACTGTTTTTT,CASSSPSPGRQGKLFF
TRBJ1-1,TRBV29-1,many,-,TGCAGCGTTGAATATCCGGGAGGCATGAACACTGAAGCTTTCTTT,CSVEYPGGMNTEAFF
TRBJ2-7,TRBV7-2,many,-,TGTGCCAGCAGCTTAAGGGGGGGGGCTTCCTACGAGCAGTACTTC,CASSLRGGASYEQYF
TRBJ2-5,TRBV15,-,-,TGTGCCACCAGCAGAGCTACCGGGACAGAGACCCAGTACTTC,CATSRATGTETQYF
TRBJ2-6,TRBV15,-,-,TGTGCCACCCAAGCAGGGGCCAACGCCCTGACTTTC,CATQAGANALTF
TRBJ2-5,TRBV7-2,many,TRBD1,TGTGCCAGCAGCCTCCCGACAGGGGTACAAGAGACCCAGTACTTC,CASSLPTGVQETQYF
TRBJ2-2,TRBV7-9,-,TRBD2,TGTGCCAGCAGCCCCCTGACTAGCCCGACCGGGGAGCTGTTTTTT,CASSPLTSPTGELFF
TRBJ2-7,TRBV7-2,-,TRBD2,TGTGCCAGCAGCTTTCCGGGACTAGGCTACAAGCAGTACTTC,CASSFPGLGYKQYF
TRBJ1-1,TRBV29-1,-,-,TGCAGCGTTGGGGCTGCGAACACTGAAGCTTTCTTT,CSVGAANTEAFF
TRBJ2-7,TRBV5-8,-,TRBD1,TGTGCCAGCAGCTCCGGGACAGGGGATCACGAGCAGTACTTC,CASSSGTGDHEQYF
TRBJ2-2,TRBV7-2,many,TRBD2,TGTGCCAGCAGCCTCCGAAAGACTAGATCGGGAGGCGTAAACACCGGGGAGCTGTTTTTT,CASSLRKTRSGGVNTGELFF
TRBJ2-7,TRBV29-1,few,TRBD1,TGCAGCAGCCGGGACAGAGGCTCCTACGAGCAGTACTTC,CSSRDRGSYEQYF
TRBJ2-5,TRBV15,-,-,TGTGCCACCAGCAGAGGTCAGTTTCCAGAGACCCAGTACTTC,CATSRGQFPETQYF
TRBJ1-5,TRBV29-1,-,TRBD1,TGCAGCGTTGACGGACAGGGTCGGTACGAGCATTTT,CSVDGQGRYEHF
TRBJ2-7,TRBV20-1,few,TRBD2,TGCAGTGGAGGGGCTAGCGGGAGGGTCTACGAGCAGTACTTC,CSGGASGRVYEQYF
TRBJ1-2,TRBV29-1,many,-,TGCAGCGTTGAATTCCAGGGATCCAACTATGGCTACACCTTC,CSVEFQGSNYGYTF
TRBJ2-7,TRBV6-1,-,TRBD1,TGTGCCAGCAGCTGGACAGGGCATATCTTGTACGAGCAGTACTTC,CASSWTGHILYEQYF
TRBJ2-7,TRBV21-1,few,-,TGTGCCAGCAGCACTAGCGGGACCTACGAGCAGTACTTC,CASSTSGTYEQYF
TRBJ2-5,TRBV28,many,TRBD2,TGTGCCACCGGACTAGCGGGAGTCAGGGAGACCCAGTACTTC,CATGLAGVRETQYF
TRBJ2-6,TRBV7-3,-,-,TGCGCCAGCAGCCCCTTCCCTCAAAGCTCTGGGGCCAACGTCCCGACTTTC,CASSPFPQSSGANVPTF
TRBJ1-3,TRBV12-3/TRBV12-4,-,TRBD1,TGTGCCAGCAGTCCGCGACTTGGACAGGGGGCGACTGGCTTAAACACCATATATTTT,CASSPRLGQGATGLNTIYF
TRBJ1-2,TRBV4-2,many,-,TGTGCCAGCAGCCAAGTGGTCTTATCGTCAGATGGCTACACCTTC,CASSQVVLSSDGYTF
TRBJ2-6,TRBV7-9,-,TRBD1,TGTGCCAGTAGTATTCCCGCAGGGGGCAACGTCCTGACTTTC,CASSIPAGGNVLTF
TRBJ2-5,TRBV7-9,many,TRBD1,TGTGCCAGCAGCCGACGGGACAGGGGGATGGGAGAGACCCAGTACTTC,CASSRRDRGMGETQYF
TRBJ1-2,TRBV7-6,-,TRBD1,TGTGCCAGCAGCCCCGCCGGGACAGGGGGCTATGGCTACACCTTC,CASSPAGTGGYGYTF
TRBJ2-7,TRBV7-6,once,TRBD2,TGTGCCAGCAGCCCTGGGACTAGCGGGCCCACCTACGAGCAGTACTTC,CASSPGTSGPTYEQYF
TRBJ2-3,TRBV10-3,-,TRBD2,TGTGCCAGCAGCCCGTATCCGCCTAGCGGGGCCGCGCCCGGCACAGATACGCAGTATTTT,CASSPYPPSGAAPGTDTQYF
TRBJ2-2,TRBV7-2,many,-,TGTGCCAGCAGCTTAGTGGCCCACGCCGACACCGGGGAGCTGTTTTTT,CASSLVAHADTGELFF
TRBJ1-5,TRBV2,few,-,TGTGCCAGCAGTGCGGAGTTGGGATACGGCAATCAGCCCCAGCATTTT,CASSAELGYGNQPQHF
TRBJ2-2,TRBV24-1,-,-,TGTGCCACCAGTGACCCTCGGGGCGGGACTCTTAACACCGGGGAGCTGTTTTTT,CATSDPRGGTLNTGELFF
TRBJ1-2,TRBV29-1,-,-,TGCAGCCAAGCCCCCCGGAGTAACTATGGCTACACCTTC,CSQAPRSNYGYTF
TRBJ1-2,TRBV10-3,-,-,TGTGCCATCAAAAGTGGCTACACCTTC,CAIKSGYTF
TRBJ1-2,TRBV7-9,few,TRBD1,TGTGCCAGCAGCTTAGGGGACAGGGTGGCTTGGTATGGCTACACCTTC,CASSLGDRVAWYGYTF
TRBJ2-5,TRBV7-2,-,-,TGTGCCAGCAGCTTTACCGCCAAAGGGGAGACCCAGTACTTC,CASSFTAKGETQYF
TRBJ1-2,TRBV7-2,-,-,TGTGCCAGCAGCTTTATGCGTGTGGAGGGGCCCGGGGGCTATGGCTACACCTTC,CASSFMRVEGPGGYGYTF
TRBJ2-7,TRBV20-1,-,TRBD2,TGCAGTGGAGGGGCTAGCGGACCCTACGAGCAGTACTTC,CSGGASGPYEQYF